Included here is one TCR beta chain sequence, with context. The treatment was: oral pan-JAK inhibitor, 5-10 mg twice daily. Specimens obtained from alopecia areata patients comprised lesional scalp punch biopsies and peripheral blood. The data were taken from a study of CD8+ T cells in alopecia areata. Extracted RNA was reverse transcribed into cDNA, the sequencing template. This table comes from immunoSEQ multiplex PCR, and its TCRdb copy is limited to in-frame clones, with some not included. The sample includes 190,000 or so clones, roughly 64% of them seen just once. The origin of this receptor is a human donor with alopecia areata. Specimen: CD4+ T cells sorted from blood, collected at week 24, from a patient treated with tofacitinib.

CDR3 residues: CASSLSPTSGEETQYF. In DNA, the CDR3 is TGCGCCAGCAGCTTATCGCCTACTAGCGGGGAAGAGACCCAGTACTTC. The chain joins TRBV5-1 to TRBJ2-5; 10 bases map to TRBD2. The germline gives CDR1 SGHRS, CDR2 YFSETQ. With V trimmed by 2 bases and J by 3 bases, 7 bases remained unmatched. The length of the CDR3 is 16 residues.